This entry is about one T cell receptor beta chain. This entry comes from a study of T cell changes during pregnancy in multiple sclerosis. J was trimmed by 6 bases and V by 4 bases; bases with no gene match: 10. This CDR3 comprises 17 residues. In germline, CDR1 is SGHTA, CDR2 FQGTGA. Measured with immunoSEQ multiplex PCR; TCRdb has only the in-frame clones, and not every one. This table holds 65,000 to 90,000 clones, roughly 92% found once. The sequence was collected from a female donor with multiple sclerosis, enrolled in a pregnancy study. The chain links TRBV7-3 to TRBJ2-1, with 12 bases fitting TRBD2. The sample consisted of peripheral blood, taken in the first trimester of pregnancy. Here the CDR3 DNA reads TGTGCCAGCAGCTCCACCGGGACTAGCGGGTTTCTCAATGAGCAGTTCTTC. Translation gives CASSSTGTSGFLNEQFF.